The 21 T cell receptor beta chains reported below all come from one sample, sequenced in a study of patients and donors after allogeneic stem cell transplantation. TCRdb called the RT-PCR reads again in MiXCR, with one record for every CDR3 protein. Of about 2,200 distinct CDR3 sequences listed, about 30% are singletons. The source material was blood, either unsorted or a sorted T cell fraction (not recorded which). The receptors shown here come from a human donor who was either an allogeneic HSCT recipient or a stem cell or donor lymphocyte infusion donor (not recorded which). It is not recorded whose cells these are; they may come from a transplant donor.

The CDR3 region is CASSKGQGNTEAFF. For the CDR3, the DNA is TGTGCCAGCAGCAAGGGACAGGGTAACACTGAAGCTTTCTTT. This sequence joins TRBV12-3 or TRBV12-4 and TRBJ1-1; TRBD1 agrees at 9 bases. Trimming at V came to 6 bases and at J to 2 bases, leaving 4 bases not matched to a gene. This CDR3 has 14 amino acids.

The V and J genes are TRBV7-2 and TRBJ2-1; the D is unclear. The CDR3 contains 13 residues. Germline V gene sequence: CDR1 SGHTA, CDR2 FQGNSA. V lost 5 bases and J lost 9, with 14 bases in between. CDR3 in amino acids: CASSRPSSSEQFF. In DNA form, the CDR3 reads TGTGCCAGCAGCAGGCCCAGTAGCAGTGAGCAGTTCTTC.

The chain recombines TRBV25-1 with TRBJ2-7; D is ambiguous. CDR1 and CDR2 (germline): MGHDK, SYGVNS. V lost 9 bases and J lost 0, with 18 bases in between. The CDR3 runs 15 residues. The CDR3 loop reads CARGRVTPCSYEQYF. The CDR3 DNA reads as TGTGCCAGAGGGCGAGTGACACCTTGCTCCTACGAGCAGTACTTC.

This sequence joins TRBV12-3 or TRBV12-4 and TRBJ1-2; D is perhaps TRBD1 (5 bases). This CDR3 is built from 11 residues. The ends were cut back, 6 bases at V and 8 bases at J, with 10 bases in the middle. The CDR3 loop is CASSSGRGYTF. In DNA, the CDR3 is TGTGCCAGCAGCTCAGGGCGCGGCTACACCTTC.

The chain employs TRBV12-3 or TRBV12-4 and TRBJ2-3; perhaps TRBD2 as D (5 bases). The V and J ends lost 6 bases and 1 base respectively, with 11 bases between them. The CDR3 runs 14 residues. The CDR3 DNA follows: TGTGCCAGCAGCCGGGATGGAGGCACAGATACGCAGTATTTT. Its translation: CASSRDGGTDTQYF.

The chain is built from TRBV11-2 and TRBJ1-1; D gene ambiguous. The CDR3 extends over 13 amino acids. In germline, CDR1 is SGHAT, CDR2 FQNNGV. V was cut by 0 bases and J by 6 bases, with 8 bases left in between. CDR3 region: CASSLDTTSEAFF. CDR3 bases: TGTGCCAGCAGCTTAGATACGACATCTGAAGCTTTCTTT.

This clonotype has only a few counts. This chain's CDR3 is CASSYTSGGRTDTQYF. The CDR3 coding sequence is TGTGCCAGCAGCTATACTAGCGGGGGACGCACAGATACGCAGTATTTT. The chain couples TRBV7-9 to TRBJ2-3; 11 bases line up with TRBD2. Germline CDR1 SEHNR, CDR2 FQNEAQ (reference sequence). The CDR3 covers 16 residues. Trimming removed 4 bases from V and 1 base from J; junction bases left unmatched: 4.

This clonotype showed up just a few times. The CDR3 nucleotides are TGTGCCAGCAGTACCGAAGAGACCCAGTACTTC. This sequence encodes CASSTEETQYF. This chain connects TRBV12-3 or TRBV12-4 to TRBJ2-5; no definite D call. The CDR3 is made up of 11 amino acids. Trimming cost V 5 bases and J 3 bases, with 4 bases left between them.

This clonotype has just a few counts. The chain employs TRBV7-2 and TRBJ2-7, with D hard to call. This CDR3 has 15 residues. With 4 bases removed from V and 0 bases from J, the gap between germline ends came to 13 bases. Germline V lookup: CDR1 SGHTA, CDR2 FQGNSA. CDR3: CASSSSAVSSYEQYF. DNA for the CDR3: TGTGCCAGCAGCTCCTCGGCAGTGAGCTCCTACGAGCAGTACTTC. Drawing the rest from reference TRBV7-2 and TRBJ2-7, the complete variable domain is GAGVSQSPSNKVTEKGKDVELRCDPISGHTALYWYRQSLGQGLEFLIYFQGNSAPDKSGLPSDRFSAERTGGSVSTLTIQRTQQEDSAVYLCASSSSAVSSYEQYFGPGTRLTVT.

The V call is TRBV15, the J call TRBJ1-1; D is ambiguous. V was pared by 6 bases and J by 5 bases, with 13 bases between. Germline V gives CDR1 LNHNV, CDR2 YYDKDF (reference sequence). CDR3 length equals 13 residues. CDR3 sequence: CATRRTKGTEAFF. The CDR3 DNA is TGTGCCACCAGAAGAACCAAAGGGACTGAAGCTTTCTTT.

The CDR3 reads CSASPLTGVTDTQYF. Written as DNA, the CDR3 is TGCAGTGCTAGCCCCTTGACAGGAGTCACAGATACGCAGTATTTT. The chain carries TRBV20-1 and TRBJ2-3; TRBD1 might be the D (6 bases). The CDR3 has 15 residues. Per the germline V gene, CDR1 is DFQATT and CDR2 is SNEGSKA (reference sequence). The ends were cut back, 3 bases at V and 2 bases at J, with 15 bases in the middle.

The chain uses TRBV6-2 or TRBV6-3 and TRBJ2-7, with 9 bases lining up with TRBD1. The CDR3 covers 14 residues. V shed 10 bases, J shed 5 bases, and the junction held 12 bases outside the gene matches. The V gene's germline CDR1 is MNHEY and CDR2 SVGEGT. The CDR3, as DNA: TGTGCCACCATGCCCATGACAGGGGGGAACGAGCAGTACTTC. Encoded protein: CATMPMTGGNEQYF.

The chain has TRBV5-4 and TRBJ2-5; D is possibly TRBD2 (5 bases). Per germline, CDR1 SGHNT and CDR2 YYREEE (reference sequence). V was clipped by 2 bases and J by 0 bases, with 14 bases between them. This CDR3 spans 16 amino acids. The DNA for the CDR3 is TGTGCCAGCAGCTTACCACGGGGTGGGGACCAAGAGACCCAGTACTTC. This gives the protein CASSLPRGGDQETQYF.

The chain uses TRBV5-1 and TRBJ2-2; D is uncertain. Trimming removed 5 bases at V and 8 bases at J, with 13 bases between. In germline, CDR1 is SGHRS, CDR2 YFSETQ. The CDR3 sequence is 13 residues long. CDR3 in amino acids: CASRKPQDGELFF. Written as DNA, the CDR3 is TGCGCCAGCAGAAAGCCCCAAGATGGGGAGCTGTTTTTT.

This chain uses TRBV6-1 with TRBJ1-5; unclear D gene. Trimming left V 6 bases short and J 0 bases short, with 6 bases between. The germline V gene encodes CDR1 MNHNS and CDR2 SASEGT. This CDR3 is 13 amino acids long. CDR3 DNA sequence: TGTGCCAGCAGGGCAGATAGCAATCAGCCCCAGCATTTT. Protein product: CASRADSNQPQHF.

The chain uses TRBV7-2 and TRBJ2-1; D ambiguous. There are 14 residues in the CDR3. Germline values: CDR1 SGHTA, CDR2 FQGNSA. With 5 bases removed from V and 4 bases from J, the gap between germline ends came to 12 bases. CDR3 loop: CASSPLLGYNEQFF. CDR3 in DNA: TGTGCCAGCAGCCCCTTGCTTGGGTACAATGAGCAGTTCTTC.

The chain combines TRBV11-3 with TRBJ2-5; perhaps TRBD2 as D (6 bases). Trimming left V 8 bases short and J 5 bases short, with 12 bases between. The germline V gene encodes CDR1 SGHNT and CDR2 YENEEA. This CDR3 comprises 12 residues. The CDR3 region is CASRRGSETQYF. The CDR3 DNA reads as TGTGCCAGCCGCCGGGGGTCGGAGACCCAGTACTTC.

The chain has TRBV2 and TRBJ1-5, with D unclear. Trimming cost V 8 bases and J 9 bases, with 11 bases left between them. CDR1 SNHLY and CDR2 FYNNEI come from the germline V gene. CDR3 length: 11 amino acids. The CDR3 spells CASGPSGPQHF. The CDR3 nucleotides are TGTGCCAGCGGGCCCTCCGGGCCCCAGCATTTT.

The chain carries TRBV7-2 and TRBJ2-4; weak D call: TRBD2 (6 bases). This CDR3 region has 12 residues. V gave up 5 bases and J gave up 10 bases, with 12 bases separating them. In germline, CDR1 is SGHTA, CDR2 FQGNSA. CDR3 nucleotide sequence: TGTGCCAGCAGCCCATCGGAGGGTATTCAGTACTTC. Translating it yields CASSPSEGIQYF.

This chain uses TRBV3-1 with TRBJ2-1, with 13 bases lining up with TRBD2. The CDR3 runs 15 residues. The V segment lost 4 bases and the J segment 6 bases; nucleotides outside the gene matches: 3. Germline values: CDR1 LGHDT, CDR2 YNNKEL (reference sequence). The CDR3, as DNA: TGTGCCAGCAGCCCCCGGACTAGCGGGGGCAATGAGCAGTTCTTC. The encoded protein is CASSPRTSGGNEQFF.

This clonotype was seen a single time. V is TRBV30 and J is TRBJ2-1; TRBD2 is a possible D gene (6 bases). Germline CDR1 is GTSNPN and CDR2 is SVGIG (reference sequence). The CDR3 has 11 residues. V was trimmed by 2 bases and J by 12 bases, leaving 11 bases between them. This CDR3 reads CAWSPLEGQFF. Written as DNA, the CDR3 is TGTGCCTGGAGTCCCCTGGAGGGGCAGTTCTTC.